The rows below give T cell receptor beta chains drawn from one sample of a study of blood T cell repertoires in COVID-19. Clones were read by immunoSEQ multiplex PCR, and TCRdb kept only the in-frame ones, dropping some. Of roughly 430,000 clones in the sample, roughly 86% were seen once. The sample consisted of PBMCs or T cells enriched from blood (not recorded which). These receptors all come from a woman aged 40 to 49 with acute COVID-19. CDR3s include the opening cysteine and the closing phenylalanine or tryptophan. The D gene is left open where the match is weak. Some rows mark clone size as missing; the rest say once, few, many or name a class of expanded clone.

TRBJ1-1	-	-	TRBV9	TGTGCCAGCAGCGTAGCCGGGGAAGGGACTGAAGCTTTCTTT	CASSVAGEGTEAFF
TRBJ2-7	-	TRBD1	TRBV4-1	TGCGCCAGCAGCCAAGATGGCAGGGGGTGGAACGAGCAGTACTTC	CASSQDGRGWNEQYF
TRBJ1-2	-	TRBD1	TRBV18	TGTGCCAGCTCACCCGGGACAGGAACCTATGGCTACACCTTC	CASSPGTGTYGYTF
TRBJ2-2	-	TRBD2	TRBV18	TGTGCCAGCTCACTCCTCCGGACTAGCAAGAGCACCGGGGAGCTGTTTTTT	CASSLLRTSKSTGELFF
TRBJ1-1	-	-	TRBV3-1/TRBV3-2	TGTGCCAGCAGCCCAGACTCAGGGCGGACTGAAGCTTTCTTT	CASSPDSGRTEAFF
TRBJ2-2	-	-	TRBV7-9	TGTGCCAGCAGCCCCGTGACCGGGGAGCTGTTTTTT	CASSPVTGELFF
TRBJ2-7	-	-	TRBV11-2	TGTGCCAGCAGCTCCCCGACAGTAAACTCCTACGAGCAGTACTTC	CASSSPTVNSYEQYF
TRBJ2-2	-	TRBD2	TRBV5-1	TGCGCCAGCAGGAGGACTAGCGGGGGGACCGGGGAGCTGTTTTTT	CASRRTSGGTGELFF
TRBJ1-4	-	TRBD1	TRBV18	TGTGCCAGCGCCTCGACAGGGGAGGAAAAACTGTTTTTT	CASASTGEEKLFF
TRBJ1-2	-	-	TRBV18	TGTGCCAGCTCACCACCCCAGGGTGGCGGCTACACCTTC	CASSPPQGGGYTF
TRBJ2-7	-	-	TRBV30	TGTGCCTGGAGGGGGCAAGGTGGGTCCTACGAGCAGTACTTC	CAWRGQGGSYEQYF
TRBJ2-5	-	-	TRBV11-2	TGTGCCAGCAGCTTAGCAGGGATACGTCAAGAGACCCAGTACTTC	CASSLAGIRQETQYF
TRBJ2-1	-	TRBD2	TRBV7-9	TGTGCCAGCAGCCCACAGGGACTAGCGGGCGGTGAGCAGTTCTTC	CASSPQGLAGGEQFF
TRBJ1-2	-	TRBD1	TRBV24-1	TGTGCCACCAGTGACACTGACAGGGGATACGGCTACACCTTC	CATSDTDRGYGYTF
TRBJ2-5	-	TRBD1	TRBV5-4	TGTGCCAGCAGCCCGGGACAGGGGCCTGGGGAGACCCAGTACTTC	CASSPGQGPGETQYF
TRBJ2-5	-	-	TRBV10-3	TGTGCCATCAGTTCGGACTGGCAGGATCGGGAGACCCAGTACTTC	CAISSDWQDRETQYF
TRBJ1-4	once	-	TRBV7-2	TGTGCCAGCAGCTTACAGGTGACTAATGAAAAACTGTTTTTT	CASSLQVTNEKLFF
TRBJ2-1	-	-	TRBV19	TGTGCCAGTAGTACCCGGGACATTTACAATGAGCAGTTCTTC	CASSTRDIYNEQFF
TRBJ2-2	-	-	TRBV5-1	TGCGCCAGCAGCTTGGGTGACATGAACACCGGGGAGCTGTTTTTT	CASSLGDMNTGELFF
TRBJ2-1	-	TRBD1	TRBV7-9	TGTGCCAGCAGCTCAAGGGGTCCCCCAGGGGGTGAGCAGTTCTTC	CASSSRGPPGGEQFF
TRBJ2-7	once	TRBD1	TRBV13	TGTGCCAGCAGCCGCCTTCCGGGACAGCTGTCCTACGAGCAGTACTTC	CASSRLPGQLSYEQYF
TRBJ2-3	-	TRBD2	TRBV5-1	TGCGCCAGCAGCCTGGGACTAGCGGGGGCGTCTGGGGTAGATACGCAGTATTTT	CASSLGLAGASGVDTQYF
TRBJ2-1	once	TRBD2	TRBV5-4	TGTGCCAGCAGCTCTCGGACTAGCGGATCTTACAATGAGCAGTTCTTC	CASSSRTSGSYNEQFF
TRBJ2-1	-	-	TRBV11-2	TGTGCCAGCAGCTCCCCTGGCGGAAACTACAATGAGCAGTTCTTC	CASSSPGGNYNEQFF
TRBJ2-7	-	TRBD1	TRBV2	TGTGCCAGCAGTGTACAGGGGGGCTCGGGGTACGAGCAGTACTTC	CASSVQGGSGYEQYF
TRBJ1-2	-	-	TRBV12-2	TGTGCAAGTCGCTCCCGCCGGGACAGGGATGGGGCCTCTAACTATGGCTACACCTTC	CASRSRRDRDGASNYGYTF